The rows below give T cell receptor beta chains drawn from one sample of a study of shared T cell receptors in the human thymus. Libraries were prepared by immunoSEQ multiplex PCR; TCRdb keeps only in-frame clonotypes and omits some of them. The sample holds about 660,000 clones; 85% to 90% are singletons and the top ten take about 0.01%. This same sample was also taken into another study, of human thymus T cells.

Sequencing was carried out using thymocytes. The receptors derive from a boy under two years old with a congenital heart defect. Each CDR3 is given with its conserved first and last residue. Each record gives: clone size, J gene, V gene, CDR3 protein. The size entry is marked missing in some rows and otherwise reads once, few, many or a size class.

>.|TRBJ2-1|TRBV5-6
CASSCWPPSEQFF
>.|TRBJ2-1|TRBV10-1
CASSGGRVIYNEQFF
>.|TRBJ2-5|TRBV27
CASSYDRGRETQYF
>few|TRBJ2-3|TRBV19
CASRQQDTQYF
>.|TRBJ2-1|TRBV20-1
CSAKQGNEQFF
>.|TRBJ2-3|TRBV7-3
CASRGSGRGTQYF
>.|TRBJ1-2|TRBV2
CASSESSGVNGYTF
>few|TRBJ1-5|TRBV27
CASSLYSDRVGQPQHF
>.|TRBJ1-2|TRBV4-3
CASSQDMGARNYGYTF
>.|TRBJ2-7|TRBV4-3
CASSQDEARSYEQYF
>.|TRBJ2-7|TRBV29-1
CSVAMVRRQEFYEQYF
>.|TRBJ2-3|TRBV30
CAWSQGRGGTDTQYF
>.|TRBJ1-2|TRBV29-1
CSVESGDWTGNYGYTF
>.|TRBJ2-7|TRBV10-1
CASRLDSGNEQYF
>.|TRBJ2-3|TRBV5-1
CASSVHREWGTDTQYF
>.|TRBJ2-1|TRBV4-1
CASSQEVVLAGGVEQFF
>.|TRBJ2-1|TRBV15
CATSREGGSRVYLAGADNEQFF
>once|TRBJ2-1|TRBV7-2
CASSLGASTGGISYNEQFF
>once|TRBJ2-3|TRBV9
CASSLAEGAQYF
>.|TRBJ2-3|TRBV15
CATSPSGITDTQYF
>.|TRBJ2-3|TRBV28
CASSPHRGADTQYF
>once|TRBJ2-5|TRBV6-1
CASSKTSGRQETQYF
>.|TRBJ2-7|TRBV15
CATRMTGGDEQYF
>.|TRBJ2-1|TRBV27
CASTRGAAFSYNEQFF
>.|TRBJ2-7|TRBV5-4
CASSRKRESSYEQYF
>.|TRBJ1-1|TRBV4-3
CASSRGQSTEAFF
>few|TRBJ2-6|TRBV13
CASSLEGVSGANVLTF
>.|TRBJ2-7|TRBV11-2
CASSLEGGTSGPYEQYF
>few|TRBJ2-2|TRBV27
CASRIITGELFF
>.|TRBJ2-2|TRBV7-2
CASSLGREGNTGELFF
>.|TRBJ2-7|TRBV7-2
CASSFQDRGPPYEQYF
>.|TRBJ1-1|TRBV12-5
CASGVGGTEAFF
>once|TRBJ2-1|TRBV10-1
CASASGRDDEQFF
>.|TRBJ2-1|TRBV6-1
CASSEARTSASSYNEQFF
>.|TRBJ2-1|TRBV5-5
CASSLRVGRTPYEQFF
>.|TRBJ2-3|TRBV13
CASTPFPGTDTQYF
>once|TRBJ2-1|TRBV28
CASSLTNGLAGPNYNEQFF
>.|TRBJ2-2|TRBV6-5
CASSSIPGGGGELFF
>.|TRBJ2-1|TRBV5-1
CASRPEVVAGVFPPPYNEQFF
>.|TRBJ2-3|TRBV10-2
CASSELRGPADTQYF
>.|TRBJ2-7|TRBV27
CASSSPRRSGGSYEQYF
>.|TRBJ2-2|TRBV7-6
CASGWTSGRAGTGELFF
>.|TRBJ1-5|TRBV4-1
CASSPRTGGNQPQHF
>.|TRBJ1-4|TRBV2
CASSDPGQGSANEKLFF
>.|TRBJ2-1|TRBV2
CASSEVGLAAYNEQFF
>.|TRBJ2-3|TRBV6-1
CATNSADLSTDTQYF
>.|TRBJ2-7|TRBV5-1
CASSLVYRGRSEQYF
>.|TRBJ2-4|TRBV15
CATSRDYTGTVYF
>.|TRBJ2-1|TRBV28
CASRREGSYNEQFF
>.|TRBJ1-2|TRBV28
CASSLRDRGAGPYGYTF
>.|TRBJ2-1|TRBV25-1
CASSRWSSGDSSYNEQFF
>.|TRBJ2-3|TRBV14
CASSPRGAGGITDTQYF
>.|TRBJ2-7|TRBV14
CASSPGLAGGFYEQYF
>.|TRBJ2-7|TRBV27
CASSPGTFASYEQYF
>.|TRBJ2-7|TRBV6-5
CASSPTSESSYEQYF